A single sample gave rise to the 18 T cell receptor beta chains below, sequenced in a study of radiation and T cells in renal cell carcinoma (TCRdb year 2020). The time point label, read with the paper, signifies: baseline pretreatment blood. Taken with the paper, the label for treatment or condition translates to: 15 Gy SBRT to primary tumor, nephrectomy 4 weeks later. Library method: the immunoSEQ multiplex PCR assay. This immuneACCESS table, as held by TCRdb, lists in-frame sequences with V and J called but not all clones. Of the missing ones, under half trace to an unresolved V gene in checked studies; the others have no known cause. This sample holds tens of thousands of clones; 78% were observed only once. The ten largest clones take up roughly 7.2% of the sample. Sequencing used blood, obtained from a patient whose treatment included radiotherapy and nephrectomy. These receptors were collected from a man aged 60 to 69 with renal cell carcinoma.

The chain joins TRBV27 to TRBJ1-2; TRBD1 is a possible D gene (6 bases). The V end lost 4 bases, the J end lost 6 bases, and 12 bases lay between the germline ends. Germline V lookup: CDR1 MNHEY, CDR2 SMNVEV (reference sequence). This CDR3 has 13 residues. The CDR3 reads CASSSQGANGYTF. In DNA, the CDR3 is TGTGCCAGCAGTTCACAGGGTGCAAATGGCTACACCTTC.

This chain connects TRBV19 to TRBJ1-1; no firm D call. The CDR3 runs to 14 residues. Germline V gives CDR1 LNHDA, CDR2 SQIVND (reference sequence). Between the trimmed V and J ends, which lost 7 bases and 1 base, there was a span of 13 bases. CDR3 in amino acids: CASIIGPGNTEAFF. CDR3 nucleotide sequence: TGTGCCAGTATCATAGGGCCAGGGAACACTGAAGCTTTCTTT. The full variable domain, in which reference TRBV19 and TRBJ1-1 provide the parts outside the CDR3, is DGGITQSPKYLFRKEGQNVTLSCEQNLNHDAMYWYRQDPGQGLRLIYYSQIVNDFQKGDIAEGYSVSREKKESFPLTVTSAQKNPTAFYLCASIIGPGNTEAFFGQGTRLTVV.

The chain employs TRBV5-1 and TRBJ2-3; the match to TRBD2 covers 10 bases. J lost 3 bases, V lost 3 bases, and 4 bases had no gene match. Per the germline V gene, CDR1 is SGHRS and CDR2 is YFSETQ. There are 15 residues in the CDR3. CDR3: CASSSGSGRTDTQYF. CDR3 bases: TGCGCCAGCAGCTCAGGTAGCGGGAGGACAGATACGCAGTATTTT. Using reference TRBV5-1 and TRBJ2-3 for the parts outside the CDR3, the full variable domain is KAGVTQTPRYLIKTRGQQVTLSCSPISGHRSVSWYQQTPGQGLQFLFEYFSETQRNKGNFPGRFSGRQFSNSRSEMNVSTLELGDSALYLCASSSGSGRTDTQYFGPGTRLTVL.

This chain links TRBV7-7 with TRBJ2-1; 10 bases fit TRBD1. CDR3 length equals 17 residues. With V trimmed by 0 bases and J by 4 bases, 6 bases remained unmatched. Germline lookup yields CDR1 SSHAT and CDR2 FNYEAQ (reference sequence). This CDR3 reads CASSLATPGQGYNEQFF. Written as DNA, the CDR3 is TGTGCCAGCAGCTTAGCGACTCCGGGACAGGGGTACAATGAGCAGTTCTTC. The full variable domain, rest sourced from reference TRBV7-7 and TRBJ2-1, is GAGVSQSPRYKVTKRGQDVTLRCDPISSHATLYWYQQALGQGPEFLTYFNYEAQPDKSGLPSDRFSAERPEGSISTLTIQRTEQRDSAMYRCASSLATPGQGYNEQFFGPGTRLTVL.

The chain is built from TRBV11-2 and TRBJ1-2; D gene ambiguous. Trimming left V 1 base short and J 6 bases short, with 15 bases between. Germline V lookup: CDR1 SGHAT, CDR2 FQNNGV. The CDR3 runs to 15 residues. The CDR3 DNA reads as TGTGCCAGCAGCTTAGTTGTGGGATCCCCCCATGGCTACACCTTC. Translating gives CASSLVVGSPHGYTF.

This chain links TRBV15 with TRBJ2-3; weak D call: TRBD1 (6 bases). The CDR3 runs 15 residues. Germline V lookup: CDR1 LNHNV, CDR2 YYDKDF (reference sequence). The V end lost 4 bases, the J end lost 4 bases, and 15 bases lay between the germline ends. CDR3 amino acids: CATSTSDSPADTQYF. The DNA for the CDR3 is TGTGCCACCAGCACCTCGGACAGCCCCGCAGATACGCAGTATTTT.

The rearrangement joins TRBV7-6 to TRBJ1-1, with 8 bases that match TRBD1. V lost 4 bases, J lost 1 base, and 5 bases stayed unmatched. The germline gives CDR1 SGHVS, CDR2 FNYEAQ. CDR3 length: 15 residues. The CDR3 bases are TGTGCCAGCAGCTCCAGGGGGCTGGGGAACACTGAAGCTTTCTTT. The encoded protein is CASSSRGLGNTEAFF.

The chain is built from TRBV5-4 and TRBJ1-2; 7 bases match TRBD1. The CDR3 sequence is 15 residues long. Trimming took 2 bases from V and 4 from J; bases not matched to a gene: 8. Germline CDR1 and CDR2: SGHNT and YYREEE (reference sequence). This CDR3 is CASSFSGGIGYGYTF. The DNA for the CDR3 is TGTGCCAGCAGCTTTTCAGGGGGAATCGGCTATGGCTACACCTTC.

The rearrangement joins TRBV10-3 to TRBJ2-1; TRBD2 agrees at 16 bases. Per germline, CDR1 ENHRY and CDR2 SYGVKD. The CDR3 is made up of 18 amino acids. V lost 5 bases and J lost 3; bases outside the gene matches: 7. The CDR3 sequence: CAISSGLAGGPLYNEQFF. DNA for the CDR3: TGTGCCATCAGTTCGGGACTAGCGGGAGGGCCTCTCTACAATGAGCAGTTCTTC.

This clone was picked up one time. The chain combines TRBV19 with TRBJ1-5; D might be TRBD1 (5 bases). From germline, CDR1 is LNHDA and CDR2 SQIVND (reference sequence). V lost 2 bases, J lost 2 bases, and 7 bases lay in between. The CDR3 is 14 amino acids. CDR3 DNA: TGTGCCAGTAGTATACGGGACGGCAATCAGCCCCAGCATTTT. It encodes CASSIRDGNQPQHF.

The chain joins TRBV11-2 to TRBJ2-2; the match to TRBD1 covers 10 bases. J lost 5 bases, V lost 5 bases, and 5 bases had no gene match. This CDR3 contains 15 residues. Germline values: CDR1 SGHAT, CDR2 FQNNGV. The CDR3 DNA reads TGTGCCAGCAGCCCTTGGACAGGGGGGACCGGGGAGCTGTTTTTT. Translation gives CASSPWTGGTGELFF.

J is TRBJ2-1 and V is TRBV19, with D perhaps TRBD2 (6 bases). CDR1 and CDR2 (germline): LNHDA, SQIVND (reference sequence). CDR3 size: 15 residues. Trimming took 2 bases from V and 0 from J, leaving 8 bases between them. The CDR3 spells CASSIPGSSYNEQFF. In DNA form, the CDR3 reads TGTGCCAGTAGTATACCCGGGAGCTCCTACAATGAGCAGTTCTTC.

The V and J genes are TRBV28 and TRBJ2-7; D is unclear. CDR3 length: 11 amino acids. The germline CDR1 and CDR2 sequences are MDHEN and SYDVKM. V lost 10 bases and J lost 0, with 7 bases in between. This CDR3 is CATTNSYEQYV. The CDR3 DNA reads TGTGCCACTACCAACTCCTACGAGCAGTACGTC.

The CDR3 DNA reads as TGTGCCAGCTCACCAAATCCGGGTTTCGGGGGGGGTGAAGCTTTCTTT. It encodes CASSPNPGFGGGEAFF. The chain combines TRBV18 with TRBJ1-1; TRBD1 might be the D (5 bases). Germline V lookup: CDR1 KGHSH, CDR2 LQKENI. The CDR3 runs to 16 residues. V shed 2 bases and J shed 7 bases, with 20 bases lying between them.

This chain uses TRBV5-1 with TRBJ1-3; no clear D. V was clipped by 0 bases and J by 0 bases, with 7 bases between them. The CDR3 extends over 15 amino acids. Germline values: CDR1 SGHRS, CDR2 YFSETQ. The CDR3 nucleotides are TGCGCCAGCAGCTTGGGTTCCGACTCTGGAAACACCATATATTTT. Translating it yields CASSLGSDSGNTIYF.

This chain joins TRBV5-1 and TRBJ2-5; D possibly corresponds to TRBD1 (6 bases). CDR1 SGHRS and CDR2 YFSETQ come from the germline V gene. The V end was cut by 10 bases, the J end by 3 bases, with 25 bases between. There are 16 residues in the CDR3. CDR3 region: CASPAGTPDSEETQYF. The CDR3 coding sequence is TGCGCCTCCCCCGCCGGGACACCTGATTCCGAAGAGACCCAGTACTTC.

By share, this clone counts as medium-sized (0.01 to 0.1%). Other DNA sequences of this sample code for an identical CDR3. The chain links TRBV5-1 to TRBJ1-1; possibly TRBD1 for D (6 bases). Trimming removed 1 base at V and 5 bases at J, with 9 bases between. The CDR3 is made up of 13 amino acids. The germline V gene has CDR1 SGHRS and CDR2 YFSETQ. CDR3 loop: CASSLRGGTEAFF. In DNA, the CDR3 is TGCGCCAGCAGCTTGAGAGGGGGAACTGAAGCTTTCTTT. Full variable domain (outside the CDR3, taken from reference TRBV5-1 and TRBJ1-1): KAGVTQTPRYLIKTRGQQVTLSCSPISGHRSVSWYQQTPGQGLQFLFEYFSETQRNKGNFPGRFSGRQFSNSRSEMNVSTLELGDSALYLCASSLRGGTEAFFGQGTRLTVV.

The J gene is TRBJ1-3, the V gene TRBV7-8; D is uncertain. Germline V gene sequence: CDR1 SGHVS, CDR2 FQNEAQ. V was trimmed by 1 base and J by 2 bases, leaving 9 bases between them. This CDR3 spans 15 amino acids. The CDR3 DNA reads TGTGCCAGCAGCTTAGGTGGGGTCCCTGGAAACACCATATATTTT. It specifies CASSLGGVPGNTIYF.